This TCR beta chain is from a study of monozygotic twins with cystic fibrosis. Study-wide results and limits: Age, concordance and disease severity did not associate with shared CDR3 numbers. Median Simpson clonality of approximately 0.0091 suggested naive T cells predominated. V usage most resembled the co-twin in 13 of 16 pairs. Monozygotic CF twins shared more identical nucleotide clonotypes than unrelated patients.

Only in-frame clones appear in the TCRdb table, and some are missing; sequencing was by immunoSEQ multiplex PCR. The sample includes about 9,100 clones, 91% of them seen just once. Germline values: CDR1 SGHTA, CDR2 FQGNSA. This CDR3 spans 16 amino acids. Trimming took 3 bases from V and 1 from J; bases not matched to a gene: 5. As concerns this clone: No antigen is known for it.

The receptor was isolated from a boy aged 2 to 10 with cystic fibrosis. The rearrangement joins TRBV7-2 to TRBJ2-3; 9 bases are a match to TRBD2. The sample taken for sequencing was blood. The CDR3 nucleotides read TGTGCCAGCAGCTTGCGGGGGGGCTGGGGCACAGATACGCAGTATTTT. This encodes CASSLRGGWGTDTQYF.